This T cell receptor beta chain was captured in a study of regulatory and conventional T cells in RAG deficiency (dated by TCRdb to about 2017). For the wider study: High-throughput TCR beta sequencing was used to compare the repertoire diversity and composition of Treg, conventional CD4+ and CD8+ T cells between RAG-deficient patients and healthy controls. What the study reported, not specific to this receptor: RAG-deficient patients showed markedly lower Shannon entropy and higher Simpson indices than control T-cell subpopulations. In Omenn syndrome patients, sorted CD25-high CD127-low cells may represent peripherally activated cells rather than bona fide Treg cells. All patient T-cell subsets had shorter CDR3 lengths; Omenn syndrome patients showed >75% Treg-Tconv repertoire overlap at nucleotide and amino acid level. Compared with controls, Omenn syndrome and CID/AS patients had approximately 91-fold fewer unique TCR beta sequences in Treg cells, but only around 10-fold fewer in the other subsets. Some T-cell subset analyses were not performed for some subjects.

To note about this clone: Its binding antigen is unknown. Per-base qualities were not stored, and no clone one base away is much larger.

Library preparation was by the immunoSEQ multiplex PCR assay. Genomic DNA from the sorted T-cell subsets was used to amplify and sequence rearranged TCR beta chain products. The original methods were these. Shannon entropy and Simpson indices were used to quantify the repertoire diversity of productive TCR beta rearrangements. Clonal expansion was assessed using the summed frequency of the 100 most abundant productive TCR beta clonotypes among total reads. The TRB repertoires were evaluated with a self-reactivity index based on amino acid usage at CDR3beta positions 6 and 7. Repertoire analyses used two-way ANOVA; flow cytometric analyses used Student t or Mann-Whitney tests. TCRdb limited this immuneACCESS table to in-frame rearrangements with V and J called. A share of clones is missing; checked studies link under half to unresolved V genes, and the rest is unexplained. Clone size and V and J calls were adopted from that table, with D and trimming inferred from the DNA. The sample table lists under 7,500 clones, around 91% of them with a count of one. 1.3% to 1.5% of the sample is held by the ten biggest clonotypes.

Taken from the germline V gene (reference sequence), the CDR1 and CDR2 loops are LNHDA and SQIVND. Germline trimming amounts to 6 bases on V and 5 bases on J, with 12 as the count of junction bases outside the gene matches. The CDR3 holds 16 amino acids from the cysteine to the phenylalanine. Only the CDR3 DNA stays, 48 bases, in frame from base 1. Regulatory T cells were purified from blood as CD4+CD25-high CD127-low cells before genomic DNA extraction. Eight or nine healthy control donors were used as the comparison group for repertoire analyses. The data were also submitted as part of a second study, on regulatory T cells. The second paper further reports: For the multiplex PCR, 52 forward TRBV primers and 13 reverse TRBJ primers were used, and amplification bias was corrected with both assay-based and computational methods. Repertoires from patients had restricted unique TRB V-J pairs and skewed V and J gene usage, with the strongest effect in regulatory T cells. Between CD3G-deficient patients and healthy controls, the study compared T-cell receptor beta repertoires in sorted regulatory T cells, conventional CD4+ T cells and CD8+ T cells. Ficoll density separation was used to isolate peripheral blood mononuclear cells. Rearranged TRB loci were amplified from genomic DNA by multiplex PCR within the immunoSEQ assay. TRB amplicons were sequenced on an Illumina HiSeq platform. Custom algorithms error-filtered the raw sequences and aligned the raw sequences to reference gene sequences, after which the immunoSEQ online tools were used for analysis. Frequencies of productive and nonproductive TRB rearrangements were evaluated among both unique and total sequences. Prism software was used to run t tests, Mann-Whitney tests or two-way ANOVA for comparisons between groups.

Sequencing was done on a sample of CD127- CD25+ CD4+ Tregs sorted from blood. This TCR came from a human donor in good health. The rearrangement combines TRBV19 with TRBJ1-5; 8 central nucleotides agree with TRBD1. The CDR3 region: CASRSLGTGAYQPQHF. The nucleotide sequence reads TGTGCCAGTAGATCATTGGGGACAGGAGCTTATCAGCCCCAGCATTTT.